The 22 T cell receptor beta chains given below trace back to one sample, sequenced in a study of early T cells in non-severe SARS-CoV-2 infection. TCRdb re-derived calls from the 5' RACE reads in MiXCR, one entry per CDR3 protein. This sample has tens of thousands of distinct CDR3 sequences; 3.5% to 5.5% occur once, and the top ten carry less than 20%. Sequencing was performed on whole blood. The receptors here all came from an adult who was a healthcare worker with PCR-confirmed SARS-CoV-2 infection or an uninfected control (not recorded which).

This chain uses TRBV29-1 with TRBJ2-3, with a weak D call TRBD2 (6 bases). Trimming pared 6 bases from V and 6 bases from J, leaving 22 bases between. This CDR3 has 15 amino acids. Germline assignment: CDR1 SQVTM and CDR2 ANQGSEA. For the CDR3, the DNA is TGCAGCGTGACCCCGGGACTGTCAACTGCGGATACGCAGTATTTT. Its protein is CSVTPGLSTADTQYF.

This clonotype was detected only a few times. The V and J genes are TRBV6-2 or TRBV6-3 and TRBJ1-5, with 7 bases lining up with TRBD1. The CDR3 is made up of 13 amino acids. V was clipped by 5 bases and J by 7 bases; unmatched bases: 5. Germline CDR1 reads MNHEY; CDR2 reads SVGEGT. This chain's CDR3 is CASSLQGNQPQHF. In DNA, the CDR3 is TGTGCCAGCAGTCTACAGGGGAACCAGCCCCAGCATTTT.

The J gene is TRBJ2-3, the V gene TRBV30; 10 bases agree with TRBD2. The CDR3 length is 15 residues. Germline V gene data show CDR1 as GTSNPN and CDR2 as SVGIG (reference sequence). V shed 2 bases and J 1 base; nucleotides not matched to a gene: 3. In DNA, the CDR3 is TGTGCCTGGAGTCGGCTAGCGGGGGGCACAGATACGCAGTATTTT. It specifies CAWSRLAGGTDTQYF.

The genes are TRBV6-2 or TRBV6-3 and TRBJ2-5; D not certain. Germline values: CDR1 MNHEY, CDR2 SVGEGT. The CDR3 is 12 residues long. Between the trimmed V and J ends, which lost 4 bases and 7 bases, there was a span of 10 bases. CDR3 in DNA: TGTGCCAGCAGTTCCGGCTTCGGGACCCAGTACTTC. Protein: CASSSGFGTQYF.

This clonotype has ten or more counts. This rearrangement joins TRBV6-2 or TRBV6-3 to TRBJ2-3; D is undetermined. Germline V gene sequence: CDR1 MNHEY, CDR2 SVGEGT. The CDR3 length is 18 residues. V was clipped by 5 bases and J by 1 base, with 22 bases between them. CDR3 residues: CASSPFSSGAFGTDTQYF. The CDR3 DNA is TGTGCCAGCAGTCCTTTCTCGTCTGGCGCCTTTGGCACAGATACGCAGTATTTT.

This clonotype is medium-sized (0.01 to 0.1%) within its sample. V usage is TRBV4-3 and J usage is TRBJ2-1, with 14 bases that match TRBD2. After removal of 3 bases from V and 4 bases from J, the junction contained 5 bases not matched to a gene. The CDR3 covers 17 residues. Germline CDR1 LGHNA, CDR2 YSLEER. CDR3 nucleotide sequence: TGCGCCAGCAGCCAGACTAGCGGGAGGGCCACTTACAATGAGCAGTTCTTC. As protein: CASSQTSGRATYNEQFF.

This clonotype was seen repeatedly, ten times or more. V gene TRBV12-5 combines with J gene TRBJ2-3; 7 bases align to TRBD1. V lost 6 bases to trimming and J lost 2 bases; unmatched junction nucleotides: 11. The length of the CDR3 is 16 residues. The germline CDR1 and CDR2 sequences are LGHNT and FRNRAP. DNA of the CDR3: TGTGCTAGTGGGGAACGGGACAGTATAAACACAGATACGCAGTATTTT. Translating it yields CASGERDSINTDTQYF.

This clonotype was seen many times. The DNA for the CDR3 is TGCAGCGTTAAGGGAGCGGGTGTGTCCTACGAGCAGTACTTC. Its protein product is CSVKGAGVSYEQYF. V usage is TRBV29-1 and J usage is TRBJ2-7, with D maybe TRBD2 (6 bases). The CDR3 runs to 14 residues. Germline V gene lookup returns CDR1 SQVTM and CDR2 ANQGSEA. V gave up 5 bases and J gave up 1 base, with 15 bases separating them.

In its sample, this clonotype was seen many times. The chain has TRBV14 and TRBJ2-2; D could derive from TRBD1 or TRBD2 (5 bases each). The ends were cut back, 2 bases at V and 7 bases at J, with 11 bases in the middle. The germline CDR1 and CDR2 sequences are SGHDN and FVKESK. The CDR3 contains 14 residues. The CDR3 protein is CASSQFGTGGELFF. In DNA, the CDR3 is TGTGCCAGCAGCCAATTTGGGACGGGCGGGGAGCTGTTTTTT.

The chain combines TRBV7-8 with TRBJ1-1; possibly TRBD1 for D (5 bases). V lost 5 bases, J lost 1 base, and 14 bases lay in between. This CDR3 is built from 15 residues. Germline CDR1 and CDR2: SGHVS and FQNEAQ. CDR3 bases: TGTGCCAGCAGCCCCCGGGACGATCCGAACACTGAAGCTTTCTTT. Residues: CASSPRDDPNTEAFF.

This clonotype has ten or more counts. V usage is TRBV11-2 and J usage is TRBJ1-4; the D gene is possibly TRBD1 (6 bases). Germline lookup yields CDR1 SGHAT and CDR2 FQNNGV. The ends were cut back, 5 bases at V and 4 bases at J, with 11 bases in the middle. This CDR3 spans 14 amino acids. Written as DNA, the CDR3 is TGTGCCAGCAGCCCCGGACAGAATAATGAAAAACTGTTTTTT. As protein: CASSPGQNNEKLFF.

The chain links TRBV7-8 to TRBJ2-2, with D uncertain. V was pared by 5 bases and J by 0 bases, with 4 bases between. This CDR3 is built from 13 residues. From germline, CDR1 is SGHVS and CDR2 FQNEAQ. As DNA, the CDR3 is TGTGCCAGCAGCCCCGCGAACACCGGGGAGCTGTTTTTT. Protein sequence: CASSPANTGELFF.

This clonotype has at least ten counts. This chain connects TRBV20-1 to TRBJ2-5, with D possibly TRBD1 on 6 matching bases. Germline V gene data show CDR1 as DFQATT and CDR2 as SNEGSKA (reference sequence). With 6 bases removed from V and 1 base from J, the gap between germline ends came to 9 bases. This CDR3 is 12 amino acids long. Written as DNA, the CDR3 is TGCAGTGCACGGGACACCCAAGAGACCCAGTACTTC. Translating it yields CSARDTQETQYF.

This clonotype has a handful of counts. This chain links TRBV4-2 with TRBJ1-3; tentative D call: TRBD1 (5 bases). Germline assignment: CDR1 LGHNA and CDR2 YNFKEQ. The CDR3 has 14 residues. With 4 bases removed from V and 2 bases from J, the gap between germline ends came to 9 bases. CDR3 DNA: TGTGCCAGCAGCCCACAGGCGACTGGAAACACCATATATTTT. Translation: CASSPQATGNTIYF.

Ten or more counts support this clonotype. The V call is TRBV24-1, the J call TRBJ2-5, with 11 bases aligning to TRBD2. Germline loops: CDR1 KGHDR, CDR2 SFDVKD. The ends lost 7 bases at V and 1 base at J; junction bases unmatched: 10. The CDR3 is 17 amino acids. In nucleotides, the CDR3 is TGTGCCACCAGAGTACTAGCGGGAGATGGGGCCCAAGAGACCCAGTACTTC. Amino acid sequence: CATRVLAGDGAQETQYF.

There are many counts of this clonotype. This chain joins TRBV6-6 and TRBJ1-2, with 8 positions matching TRBD1. The CDR3 covers 14 residues. After removal of 5 bases from V and 2 bases from J, the junction contained 4 bases not matched to a gene. Germline CDR1 reads MNHNY; CDR2 reads SVGAGI (reference sequence). The CDR3 DNA reads as TGTGCCAGCAGTCGCCAGGGGGCCAACTATGGCTACACCTTC. Protein: CASSRQGANYGYTF.

This clonotype has at least ten counts. This chain connects TRBV19 to TRBJ1-2; D perhaps matches TRBD1 (5 bases). The CDR3 totals 14 residues. Germline V gene lookup returns CDR1 LNHDA and CDR2 SQIVND (reference sequence). V lost 1 base, J lost 8 bases, and 14 bases lay in between. Here the CDR3 DNA reads TGTGCCAGTAGTATAGTAGCACAGGCCCGCGGCTACACCTTC. This gives the protein CASSIVAQARGYTF.

Many counts were recorded for this clonotype. The V call is TRBV12-3 or TRBV12-4, the J call TRBJ2-2; D is possibly TRBD1 (5 bases). V lost 6 bases, J lost 0 bases, and 14 bases lay in between. This CDR3 is 16 amino acids long. The CDR3 sequence: CASSSTVSPNTGELFF. Here the CDR3 DNA reads TGTGCCAGCAGCTCGACAGTGTCTCCGAACACCGGGGAGCTGTTTTTT.

This clonotype was observed a few times. This chain joins TRBV6-2 or TRBV6-3 and TRBJ2-7; a weak D match, TRBD2 (6 bases). Deletions cut 2 bases from V and 6 bases from J, with 14 bases between. The CDR3 sequence is 14 residues long. Looked up from germline, CDR1 is MNHEY and CDR2 is SVGEGT. CDR3 nucleotides: TGTGCCAGCAGTTACGCTCCGACCGGGGGCGAGCAGTACTTC. It codes for CASSYAPTGGEQYF.

CDR3 loop: CALSGGLTDTQYF. CDR3 coding DNA: TGTGCTCTTTCCGGGGGGCTGACAGATACGCAGTATTTT. The rearrangement links TRBV7-7 to TRBJ2-3; D is perhaps TRBD2 (7 bases). This CDR3 is 13 amino acids long. Per germline, CDR1 SSHAT and CDR2 FNYEAQ (reference sequence).

This clonotype was counted between two and nine times. The V gene is TRBV29-1, the J gene TRBJ1-1; D is undetermined. The V gene lost 7 bases and the J gene lost 3 bases, with 12 bases spanning the gap. The germline V gene has CDR1 SQVTM and CDR2 ANQGSEA. The CDR3 covers 12 residues. CDR3 region: CSAQKEDTEAFF. CDR3 DNA sequence: TGCAGCGCCCAGAAAGAAGACACTGAAGCTTTCTTT.

This clonotype was picked up many times. The chain is built from TRBV9 and TRBJ2-1; no clear D. V shed 4 bases and J shed 5 bases, with 4 bases lying between them. The CDR3 is 11 residues long. Germline-derived CDR1 and CDR2 are SGDLS and YYNGEE. The chain's CDR3 is CASSRDNEQFF. Here the CDR3 DNA reads TGTGCCAGCAGCCGTGACAATGAGCAGTTCTTC.